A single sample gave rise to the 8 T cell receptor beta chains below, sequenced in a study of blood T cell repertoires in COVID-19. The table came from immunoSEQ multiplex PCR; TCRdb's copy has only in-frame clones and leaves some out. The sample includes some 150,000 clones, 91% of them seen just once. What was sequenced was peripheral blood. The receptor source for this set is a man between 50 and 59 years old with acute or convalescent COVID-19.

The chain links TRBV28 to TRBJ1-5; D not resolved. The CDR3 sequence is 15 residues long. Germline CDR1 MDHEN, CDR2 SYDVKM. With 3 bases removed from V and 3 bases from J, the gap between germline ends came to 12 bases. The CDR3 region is CASSFNSPTNQPQHF. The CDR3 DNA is TGTGCCAGCAGTTTTAACAGCCCCACCAATCAGCCCCAGCATTTT.

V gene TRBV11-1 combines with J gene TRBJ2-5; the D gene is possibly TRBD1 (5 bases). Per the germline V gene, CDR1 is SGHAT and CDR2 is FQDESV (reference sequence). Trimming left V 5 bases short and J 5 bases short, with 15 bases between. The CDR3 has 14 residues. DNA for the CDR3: TGTGCCAGCAGCATTTTTGGGGCCCGGGAGACCCAGTACTTC. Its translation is CASSIFGARETQYF.

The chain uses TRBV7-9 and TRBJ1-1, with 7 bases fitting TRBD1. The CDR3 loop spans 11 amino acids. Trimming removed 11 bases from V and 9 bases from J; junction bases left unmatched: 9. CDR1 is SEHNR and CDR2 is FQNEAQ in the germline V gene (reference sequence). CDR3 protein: CAGETGSKAFF. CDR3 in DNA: TGTGCCGGAGAGACAGGGAGCAAAGCTTTCTTT.

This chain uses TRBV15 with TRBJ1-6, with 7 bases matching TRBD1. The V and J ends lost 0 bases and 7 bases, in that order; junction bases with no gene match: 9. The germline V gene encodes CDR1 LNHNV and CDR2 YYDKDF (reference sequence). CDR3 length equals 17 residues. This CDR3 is CATSRDLTGTVNSPLHF. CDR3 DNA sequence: TGTGCCACCAGCAGAGATTTGACCGGGACAGTAAATTCACCCCTCCACTTT.

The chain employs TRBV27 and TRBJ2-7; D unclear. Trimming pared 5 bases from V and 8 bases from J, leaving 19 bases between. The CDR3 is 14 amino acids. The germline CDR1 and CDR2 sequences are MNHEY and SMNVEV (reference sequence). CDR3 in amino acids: CASSPLLTPWKQYF. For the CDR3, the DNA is TGTGCCAGCAGTCCATTACTAACTCCTTGGAAGCAGTACTTC.

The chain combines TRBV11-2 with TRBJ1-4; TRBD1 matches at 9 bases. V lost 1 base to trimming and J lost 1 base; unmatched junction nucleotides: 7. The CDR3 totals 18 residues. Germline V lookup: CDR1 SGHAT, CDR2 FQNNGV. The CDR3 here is CASSLGGQGGVTNEKLFF. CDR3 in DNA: TGTGCCAGCAGCTTAGGGGGACAGGGAGGGGTAACTAATGAAAAACTGTTTTTT.

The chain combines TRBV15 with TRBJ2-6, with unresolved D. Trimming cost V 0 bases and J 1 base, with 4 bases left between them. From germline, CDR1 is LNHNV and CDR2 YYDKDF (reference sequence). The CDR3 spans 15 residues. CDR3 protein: CATSRDASGANVLTF. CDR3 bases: TGTGCCACCAGCAGAGATGCGTCTGGGGCCAACGTCCTGACTTTC.

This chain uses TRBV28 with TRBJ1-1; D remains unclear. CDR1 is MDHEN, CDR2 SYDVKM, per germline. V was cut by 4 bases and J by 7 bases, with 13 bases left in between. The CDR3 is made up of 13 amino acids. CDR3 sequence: CASSSASRHEAFF. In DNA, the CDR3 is TGTGCCAGCAGTTCGGCGTCCAGACATGAAGCTTTCTTT.